Below, 13 T cell receptor beta chains from the same sample are listed, as sequenced in a study of T cells in Graves' hyperthyroidism and ophthalmopathy. Amplification targeted TCR beta CDR3 regions from RNA transcripts. RT-PCR in the first round (using the HTBI primer set) targeted the TCR CDR3. TCRdb redid the calling of the multiplex PCR reads with MiXCR, one entry per CDR3 protein. Here the sample spans approximately 380,000 distinct CDR3 sequences, approximately 20% being singletons. The sequenced material came from blood. The source is a woman younger than 35 with Graves' hyperthyroidism.

This chain links TRBV6-1 with TRBJ2-7, with TRBD2 identical over 13 bases. V lost 4 bases and J lost 2; bases outside the gene matches: 5. The CDR3 extends over 16 amino acids. The germline V gene encodes CDR1 MNHNS and CDR2 SASEGT. In nucleotides, the CDR3 is TGTGCCAGCAGTGTCGGGACTAGCGGGGTGCCCTACGAGCAGTACTTC. This codes for CASSVGTSGVPYEQYF.

This clonotype came up many times. The CDR3 reads CASSYDRVGQPQHF. The CDR3 DNA follows: TGTGCCAGCAGCTACGACAGGGTTGGTCAGCCCCAGCATTTT. The chain joins TRBV9 to TRBJ1-5; 7 positions agree with TRBD1. J gave up 6 bases and V 4 bases, and 7 bases lay outside the gene matches. The CDR3 is 14 residues long. Per germline, CDR1 SGDLS and CDR2 YYNGEE. Complete variable domain (other parts from reference TRBV9 and TRBJ1-5): DSGVTQTPKHLITATGQRVTLRCSPRSGDLSVYWYQQSLDQGLQFLIQYYNGEERAKGNILERFSAQQFPDLHSELNLSSLELGDSALYFCASSYDRVGQPQHFGDGTRLSIL.

At least ten counts were recorded for this clonotype. V is TRBV7-9 and J is TRBJ1-2; maybe TRBD1 (5 bases). Per germline, CDR1 SEHNR and CDR2 FQNEAQ (reference sequence). This CDR3 has 14 amino acids. V gave up 5 bases and J gave up 3 bases, with 13 bases separating them. CDR3 amino acids: CASSPWDGDYGYTF. The CDR3 DNA is TGTGCCAGCAGCCCCTGGGACGGGGACTATGGCTACACCTTC.

The genes are TRBV27 and TRBJ1-5, with D possibly matching TRBD1 (5 bases). Trimming removed 6 bases from V and 4 bases from J, with 19 bases in between. Germline V gene lookup returns CDR1 MNHEY and CDR2 SMNVEV (reference sequence). The CDR3 runs 16 residues. CDR3: CASSSPLQGRNQPQHF. CDR3 DNA: TGTGCCAGCAGCTCCCCCCTGCAGGGTAGAAATCAGCCCCAGCATTTT.

The rearrangement uses TRBV18 and TRBJ1-5; 9 bases line up with TRBD1. Unmatched junction bases numbered 11, after V lost 4 bases and J lost 4 bases. Germline CDR1 and CDR2: KGHSH and LQKENI. CDR3 length equals 17 residues. The CDR3 nucleotides are TGTGCCAGCTCACACGGGACAGGGCAGAGCATGAATCAGCCCCAGCATTTT. Its protein product is CASSHGTGQSMNQPQHF.

This clonotype was picked up many times. The V and J genes are TRBV11-1 and TRBJ1-2, with 8 positions matching TRBD1. The germline CDR1 and CDR2 sequences are SGHAT and FQDESV (reference sequence). V shed 4 bases, J shed 8 bases, and the junction held 9 bases outside the gene matches. The CDR3 is 14 residues long. As DNA, the CDR3 is TGTGCCAGCAGCTCGACCCGGACAGGGAGGGGCTACACCTTC. Protein product: CASSSTRTGRGYTF.

This clonotype was counted ten times or more. The rearrangement joins TRBV5-5 to TRBJ1-1, with TRBD1 matching 8 bases. The CDR3 is 16 residues long. The trim removed 3 bases at V and 5 bases at J, leaving 12 bases unmatched. Germline loops: CDR1 SGHKS, CDR2 YYEKEE (reference sequence). CDR3 loop: CASSSSGGAPGTEAFF. CDR3 sequence (DNA): TGTGCCAGCAGCTCTTCAGGGGGCGCGCCGGGTACTGAAGCTTTCTTT. Full variable domain (rest looked up from reference TRBV5-5 and TRBJ1-1): DAGVTQSPTHLIKTRGQQVTLRCSPISGHKSVSWYQQVLGQGPQFIFQYYEKEERGRGNFPDRFSARQFPNYSSELNVNALLLGDSALYLCASSSSGGAPGTEAFFGQGTRLTVV.

The chain is built from TRBV12-3 or TRBV12-4 and TRBJ2-5, with D perhaps matching TRBD2 (7 bases). V dropped 6 bases and J dropped 4 bases, with 21 bases sitting between them. This CDR3 has 16 residues. The CDR3 region has the DNA TGTGCCAGCAGGCCCTACGAAGGGGGGGGCGCAGAGACCCAGTACTTC. This codes for CASRPYEGGGAETQYF.

This clonotype appeared many times. The chain has TRBV6-5 and TRBJ1-2; no clear D. V lost 6 bases, J lost 4 bases, and 15 bases lay in between. The germline V gene has CDR1 MNHEY and CDR2 SVGAGI. CDR3 length equals 14 residues. CDR3 loop: CASRAFEATYGYTF. In DNA, the CDR3 is TGTGCCAGCAGAGCATTCGAGGCGACCTATGGCTACACCTTC.

This clonotype occurred a few times. The chain uses TRBV7-3 and TRBJ2-2, with 7 bases aligning to TRBD1. The CDR3 is 14 amino acids. Germline V lookup: CDR1 SGHTA, CDR2 FQGTGA. V trimming: 5 bases; J trimming: 6 bases; junction bases outside the gene matches: 6. As DNA, the CDR3 is TGTGCCAGCAGCGCGCAAGGGGGCCCCGGGGAGCTGTTTTTT. It specifies CASSAQGGPGELFF.

This sequence joins TRBV20-1 and TRBJ1-1; no clear D. Germline loops: CDR1 DFQATT, CDR2 SNEGSKA (reference sequence). Trimming stripped 5 bases from V and 0 bases from J, with 7 bases between. The CDR3 contains 12 residues. The CDR3 region has the DNA TGCAGTGCTCCCCACATGAACACTGAAGCTTTCTTT. This sequence encodes CSAPHMNTEAFF.

This clonotype appeared many times. The chain carries TRBV7-3 and TRBJ2-7, with 7 bases fitting TRBD1. Germline CDR1 SGHTA, CDR2 FQGTGA. This CDR3 comprises 13 residues. Unmatched junction bases numbered 6, after V lost 5 bases and J lost 5 bases. This chain's CDR3 is CASSIYRGDEQYF. DNA of the CDR3: TGTGCCAGCAGCATTTACAGGGGCGACGAGCAGTACTTC.

The chain employs TRBV12-3 or TRBV12-4 and TRBJ1-1; D gene uncertain. V lost 5 bases, J lost 9 bases, and 13 bases lay in between. The CDR3 contains 12 residues. The DNA of the CDR3 is TGTGCCAGCAGTCTTCAGGTTCCCAAAGCTTTCTTT. It codes for CASSLQVPKAFF.